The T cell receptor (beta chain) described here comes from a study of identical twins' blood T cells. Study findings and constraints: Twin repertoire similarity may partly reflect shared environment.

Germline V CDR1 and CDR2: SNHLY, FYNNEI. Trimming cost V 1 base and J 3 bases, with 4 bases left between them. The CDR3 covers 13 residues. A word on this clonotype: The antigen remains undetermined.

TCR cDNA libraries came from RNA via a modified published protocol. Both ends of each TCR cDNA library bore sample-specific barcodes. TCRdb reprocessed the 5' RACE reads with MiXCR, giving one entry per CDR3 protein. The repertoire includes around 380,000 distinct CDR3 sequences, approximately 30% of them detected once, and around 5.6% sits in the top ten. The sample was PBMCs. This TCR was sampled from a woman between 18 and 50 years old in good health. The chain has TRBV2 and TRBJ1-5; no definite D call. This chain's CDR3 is CASSEEPNQPQHF. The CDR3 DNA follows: TGTGCCAGCAGTGAAGAACCCAATCAGCCCCAGCATTTT. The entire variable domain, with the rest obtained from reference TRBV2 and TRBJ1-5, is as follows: EPEVTQTPSHQVTQMGQEVILRCVPISNHLYFYWYRQILGQKVEFLVSFYNNEISEKSEIFDDQFSVERPDGSNFTLKIRSTKLEDSAMYFCASSEEPNQPQHFGDGTRLSIL.